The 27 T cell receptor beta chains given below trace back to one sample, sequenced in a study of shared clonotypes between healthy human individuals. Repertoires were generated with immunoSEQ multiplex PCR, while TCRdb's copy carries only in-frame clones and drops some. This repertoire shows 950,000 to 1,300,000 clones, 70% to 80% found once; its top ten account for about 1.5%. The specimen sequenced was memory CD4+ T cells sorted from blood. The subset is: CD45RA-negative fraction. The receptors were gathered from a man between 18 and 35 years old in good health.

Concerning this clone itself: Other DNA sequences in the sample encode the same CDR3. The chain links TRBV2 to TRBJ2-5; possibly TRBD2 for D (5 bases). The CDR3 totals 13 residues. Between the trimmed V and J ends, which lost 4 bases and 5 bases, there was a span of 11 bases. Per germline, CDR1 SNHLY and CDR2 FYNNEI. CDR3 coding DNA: TGTGCCAGCAGTGTTGGGAGACGGGAGACCCAGTACTTC. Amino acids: CASSVGRRETQYF. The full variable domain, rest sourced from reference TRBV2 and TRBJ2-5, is EPEVTQTPSHQVTQMGQEVILRCVPISNHLYFYWYRQILGQKVEFLVSFYNNEISEKSEIFDDQFSVERPDGSNFTLKIRSTKLEDSAMYFCASSVGRRETQYFGPGTRLLVL.

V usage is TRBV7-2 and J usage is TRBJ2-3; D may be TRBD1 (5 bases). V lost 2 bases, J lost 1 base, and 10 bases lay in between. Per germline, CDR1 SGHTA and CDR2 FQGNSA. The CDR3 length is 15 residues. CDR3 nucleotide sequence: TGTGCCAGCAGCTTAAGAGGACAACGCACAGATACGCAGTATTTT. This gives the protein CASSLRGQRTDTQYF.

For the CDR3, the DNA is TGCGCCAGCAGTCCGACAGGGGGCGGTCAGCCCCAGCATTTT. This translates into CASSPTGGGQPQHF. The chain couples TRBV5-1 to TRBJ1-5, with TRBD1 identical over 10 bases. V was clipped by 5 bases and J by 6 bases; unmatched bases: 5. This CDR3 contains 14 residues. Germline assignment: CDR1 SGHRS and CDR2 YFSETQ.

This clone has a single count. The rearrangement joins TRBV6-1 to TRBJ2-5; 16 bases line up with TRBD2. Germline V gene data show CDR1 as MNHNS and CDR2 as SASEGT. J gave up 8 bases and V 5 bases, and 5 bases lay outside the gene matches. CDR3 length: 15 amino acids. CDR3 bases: TGTGCCAGCAGTCCTGGGACTAGCGGGGGGGCTACCCAGTACTTC. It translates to CASSPGTSGGATQYF.

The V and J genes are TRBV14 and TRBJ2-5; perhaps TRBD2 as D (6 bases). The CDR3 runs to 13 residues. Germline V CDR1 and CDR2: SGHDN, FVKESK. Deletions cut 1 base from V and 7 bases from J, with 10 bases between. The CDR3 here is CASSQGQGGTQYF. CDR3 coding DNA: TGTGCCAGCAGCCAAGGGCAGGGAGGGACCCAGTACTTC.

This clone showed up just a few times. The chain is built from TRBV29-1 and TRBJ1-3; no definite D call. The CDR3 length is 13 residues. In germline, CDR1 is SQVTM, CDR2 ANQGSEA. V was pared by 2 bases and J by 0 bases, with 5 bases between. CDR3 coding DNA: TGCAGCGTTGAACAACTCTCTGGAAACACCATATATTTT. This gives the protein CSVEQLSGNTIYF.

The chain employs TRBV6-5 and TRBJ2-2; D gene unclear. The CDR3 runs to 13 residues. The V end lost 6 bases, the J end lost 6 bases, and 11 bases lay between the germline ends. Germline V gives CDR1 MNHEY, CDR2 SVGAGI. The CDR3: CASRRPLPGELFF. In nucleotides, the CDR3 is TGTGCCAGCAGGCGACCCCTTCCCGGGGAGCTGTTTTTT.

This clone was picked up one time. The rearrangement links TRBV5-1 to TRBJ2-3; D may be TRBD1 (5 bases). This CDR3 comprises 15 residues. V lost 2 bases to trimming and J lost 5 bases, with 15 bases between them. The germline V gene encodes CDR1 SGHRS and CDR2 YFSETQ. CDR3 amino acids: CASSLRGNLGDTQYF. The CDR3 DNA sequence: TGCGCCAGCAGCTTAAGGGGTAATTTAGGAGATACGCAGTATTTT.

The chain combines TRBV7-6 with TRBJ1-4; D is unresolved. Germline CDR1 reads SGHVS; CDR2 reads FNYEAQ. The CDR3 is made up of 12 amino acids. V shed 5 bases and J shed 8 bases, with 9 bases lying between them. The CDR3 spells CASSRDGEKLFF. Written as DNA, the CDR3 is TGTGCCAGCAGCAGGGATGGGGAAAAACTGTTTTTT. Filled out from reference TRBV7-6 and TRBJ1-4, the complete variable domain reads GAGVSQSPRYKVTKRGQDVALRCDPISGHVSLYWYRQALGQGPEFLTYFNYEAQQDKSGLPNDRFSAERPEGSISTLTIQRTEQRDSAMYRCASSRDGEKLFFGSGTQLSVL.

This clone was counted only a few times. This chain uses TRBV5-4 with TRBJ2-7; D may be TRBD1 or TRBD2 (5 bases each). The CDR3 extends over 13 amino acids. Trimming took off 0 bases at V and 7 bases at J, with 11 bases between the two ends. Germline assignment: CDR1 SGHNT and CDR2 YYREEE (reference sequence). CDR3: CASSLAGTGEQYF. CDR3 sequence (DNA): TGTGCCAGCAGCTTGGCTGGGACCGGGGAGCAGTACTTC.

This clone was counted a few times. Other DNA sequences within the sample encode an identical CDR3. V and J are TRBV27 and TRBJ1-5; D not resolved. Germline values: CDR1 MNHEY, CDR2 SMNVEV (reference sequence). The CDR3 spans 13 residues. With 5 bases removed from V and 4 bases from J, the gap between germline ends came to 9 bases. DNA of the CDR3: TGTGCCAGCAGTCCCAAGGAGAATCAGCCCCAGCATTTT. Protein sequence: CASSPKENQPQHF.

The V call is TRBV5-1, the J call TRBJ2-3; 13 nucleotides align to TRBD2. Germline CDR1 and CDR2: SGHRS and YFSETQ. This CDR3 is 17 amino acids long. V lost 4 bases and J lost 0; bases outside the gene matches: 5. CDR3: CASSVGLAGYSTDTQYF. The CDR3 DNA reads TGCGCCAGCAGCGTGGGACTAGCGGGGTATAGCACAGATACGCAGTATTTT.

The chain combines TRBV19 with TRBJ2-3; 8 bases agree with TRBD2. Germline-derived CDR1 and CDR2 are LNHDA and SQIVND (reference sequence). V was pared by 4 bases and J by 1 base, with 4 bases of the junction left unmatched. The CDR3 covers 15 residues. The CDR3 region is CASSNQRGRTDTQYF. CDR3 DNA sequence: TGTGCCAGTAGTAATCAGCGGGGGCGCACAGATACGCAGTATTTT.

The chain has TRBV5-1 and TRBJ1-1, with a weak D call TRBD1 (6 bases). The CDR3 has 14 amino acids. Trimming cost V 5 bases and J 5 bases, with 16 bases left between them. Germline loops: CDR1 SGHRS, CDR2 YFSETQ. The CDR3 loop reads CASSPSGADTEAFF. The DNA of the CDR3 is TGCGCCAGCAGTCCCTCAGGGGCGGATACTGAAGCTTTCTTT.

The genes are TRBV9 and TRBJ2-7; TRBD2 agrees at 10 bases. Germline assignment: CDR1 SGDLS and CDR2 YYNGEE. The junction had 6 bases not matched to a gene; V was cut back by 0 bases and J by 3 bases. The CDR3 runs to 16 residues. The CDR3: CASSVGGASGSYEQYF. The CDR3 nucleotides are TGTGCCAGCAGCGTAGGAGGGGCTAGCGGGAGCTACGAGCAGTACTTC.

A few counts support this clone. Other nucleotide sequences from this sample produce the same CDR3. CDR3: CASSIRGETQYF. The DNA of the CDR3 is TGTGCCAGTAGTATTCGTGGAGAGACCCAGTACTTC. V is TRBV19 and J is TRBJ2-5; the D is unclear. Germline V gene lookup returns CDR1 LNHDA and CDR2 SQIVND (reference sequence). Between the trimmed V and J ends, which lost 3 bases and 4 bases, there was a span of 6 bases. There are 12 residues in the CDR3.

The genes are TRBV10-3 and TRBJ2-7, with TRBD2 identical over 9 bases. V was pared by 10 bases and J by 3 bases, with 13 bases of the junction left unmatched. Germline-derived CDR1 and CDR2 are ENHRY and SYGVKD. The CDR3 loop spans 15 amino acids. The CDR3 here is CATRPGLAYLYEQYF. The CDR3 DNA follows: TGTGCCACCAGACCGGGACTAGCCTACCTCTACGAGCAGTACTTC.

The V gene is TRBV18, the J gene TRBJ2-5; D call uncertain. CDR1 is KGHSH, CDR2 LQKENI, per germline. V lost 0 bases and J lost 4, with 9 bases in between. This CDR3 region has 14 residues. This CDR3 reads CASSPPAQAETQYF. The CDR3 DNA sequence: TGTGCCAGCTCACCACCAGCCCAAGCAGAGACCCAGTACTTC. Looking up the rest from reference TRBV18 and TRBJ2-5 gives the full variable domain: NAGVMQNPRHLVRRRGQEARLRCSPMKGHSHVYWYRQLPEEGLKFMVYLQKENIIDESGMPKERFSAEFPKEGPSILRIQQVVRGDSAAYFCASSPPAQAETQYFGPGTRLLVL.

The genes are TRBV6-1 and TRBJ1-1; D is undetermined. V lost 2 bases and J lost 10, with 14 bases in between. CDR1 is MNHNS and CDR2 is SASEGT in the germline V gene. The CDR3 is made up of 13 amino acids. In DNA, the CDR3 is TGTGCCAGCAGTGAACACGGTGTTTCGTCAGCTTTCTTT. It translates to CASSEHGVSSAFF.

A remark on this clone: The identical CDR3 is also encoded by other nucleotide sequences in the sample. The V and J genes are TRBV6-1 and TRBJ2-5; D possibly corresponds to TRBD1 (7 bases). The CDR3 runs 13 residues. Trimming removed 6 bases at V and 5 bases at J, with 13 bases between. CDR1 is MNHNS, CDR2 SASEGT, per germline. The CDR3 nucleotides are TGTGCCAGCAGCCCAGGGGGGTGGGAGACCCAGTACTTC. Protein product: CASSPGGWETQYF.

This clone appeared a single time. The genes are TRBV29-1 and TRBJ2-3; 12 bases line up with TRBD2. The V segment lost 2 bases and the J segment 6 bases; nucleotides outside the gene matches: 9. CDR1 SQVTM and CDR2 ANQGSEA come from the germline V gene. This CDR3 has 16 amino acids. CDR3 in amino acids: CSVEMVLAGGPDTQYF. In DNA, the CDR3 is TGCAGCGTTGAAATGGTTCTAGCGGGAGGGCCGGATACGCAGTATTTT.

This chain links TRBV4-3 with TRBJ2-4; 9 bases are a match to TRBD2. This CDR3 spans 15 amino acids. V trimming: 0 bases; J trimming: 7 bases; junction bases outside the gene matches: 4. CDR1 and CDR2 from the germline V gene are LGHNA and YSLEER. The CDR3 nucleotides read TGCGCCAGCAGCCAAGAGGGCGGGAGGGGGAACATTCAGTACTTC. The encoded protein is CASSQEGGRGNIQYF.

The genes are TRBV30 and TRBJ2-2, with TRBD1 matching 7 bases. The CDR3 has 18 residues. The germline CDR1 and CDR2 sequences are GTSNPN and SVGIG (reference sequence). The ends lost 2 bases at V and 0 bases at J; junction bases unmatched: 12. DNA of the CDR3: TGTGCCTGGAGTCGAGGGACAGCAATATACGCGAACACCGGGGAGCTGTTTTTT. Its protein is CAWSRGTAIYANTGELFF.

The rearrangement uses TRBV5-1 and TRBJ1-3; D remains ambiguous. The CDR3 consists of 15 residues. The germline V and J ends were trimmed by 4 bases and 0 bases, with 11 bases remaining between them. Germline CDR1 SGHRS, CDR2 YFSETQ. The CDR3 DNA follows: TGCGCCAGCAGCCACGGGCAGCTCTCTGGAAACACCATATATTTT. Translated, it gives CASSHGQLSGNTIYF.

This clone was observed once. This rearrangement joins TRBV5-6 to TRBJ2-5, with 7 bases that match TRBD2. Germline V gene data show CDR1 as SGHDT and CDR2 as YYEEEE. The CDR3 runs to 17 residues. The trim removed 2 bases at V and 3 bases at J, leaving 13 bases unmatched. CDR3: CASSFPYGRGEEETQYF. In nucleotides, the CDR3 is TGTGCCAGCAGCTTTCCCTATGGGAGGGGTGAGGAAGAGACCCAGTACTTC.

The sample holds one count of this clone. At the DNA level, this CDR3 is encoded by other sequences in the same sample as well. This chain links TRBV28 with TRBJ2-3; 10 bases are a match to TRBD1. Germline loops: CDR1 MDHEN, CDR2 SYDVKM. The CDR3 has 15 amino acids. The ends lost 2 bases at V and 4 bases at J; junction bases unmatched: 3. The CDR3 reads CASSLPGTGADTQYF. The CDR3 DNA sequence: TGTGCCAGCAGTTTACCAGGGACAGGGGCAGATACGCAGTATTTT.

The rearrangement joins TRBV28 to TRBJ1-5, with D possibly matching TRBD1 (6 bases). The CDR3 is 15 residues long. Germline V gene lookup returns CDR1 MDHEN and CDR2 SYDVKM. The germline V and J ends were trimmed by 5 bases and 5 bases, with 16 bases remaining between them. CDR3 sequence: CASSPQGKGDQPQHF. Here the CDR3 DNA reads TGTGCCAGCAGTCCTCAGGGGAAGGGGGATCAGCCCCAGCATTTT.